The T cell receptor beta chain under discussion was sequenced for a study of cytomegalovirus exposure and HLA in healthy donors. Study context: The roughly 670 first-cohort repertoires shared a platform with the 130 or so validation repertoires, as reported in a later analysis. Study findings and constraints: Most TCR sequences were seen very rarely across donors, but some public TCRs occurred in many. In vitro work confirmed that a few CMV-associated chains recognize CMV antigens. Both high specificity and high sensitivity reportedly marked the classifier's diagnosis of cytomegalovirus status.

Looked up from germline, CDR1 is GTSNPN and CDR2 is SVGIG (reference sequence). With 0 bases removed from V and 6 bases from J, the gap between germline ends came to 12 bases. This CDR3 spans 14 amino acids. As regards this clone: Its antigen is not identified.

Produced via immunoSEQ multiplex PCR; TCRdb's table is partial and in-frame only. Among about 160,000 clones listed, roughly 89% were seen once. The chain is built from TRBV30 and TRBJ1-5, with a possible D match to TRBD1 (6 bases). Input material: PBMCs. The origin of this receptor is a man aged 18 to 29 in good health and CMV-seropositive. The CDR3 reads CAWSVVGGSQPQHF. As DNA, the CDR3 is TGTGCCTGGAGTGTAGTAGGGGGTAGTCAGCCCCAGCATTTT.